A selection of T cell receptor beta chains follows, all from one sample in a study of siplizumab effects on memory and regulatory T cells. The assay was immunoSEQ multiplex PCR, and TCRdb's table has in-frame clones only and misses some. The repertoire holds 94,000 or so clones, with roughly 96% as singletons. Sequencing was performed on naive CD4+ T cells sorted from blood. The receptors were sampled from a human donor in good health. CDR3s include the opening cysteine and the closing phenylalanine or tryptophan. A D gene is named only where the DNA matches it firmly. Part of the rows lack a size; the others show once, few, many or a class for expanded clones.

>13|TRBJ1-4|TRBD1|-|TRBV27
CASSARTGEKLFF
TGTGCCAGCAGTGCCCGGACAGGGGAAAAACTGTTTTTT
>15|TRBJ2-3|-|-|TRBV7-3
CASSLMPAGTDTQYF
TGTGCCAGCAGCTTAATGCCGGCTGGCACAGATACGCAGTATTTT
>14|TRBJ2-3|-|-|TRBV4-1
CASSQESRTDTQYF
TGCGCCAGCAGCCAAGAGTCTAGAACAGATACGCAGTATTTT
>13|TRBJ2-2|TRBD1|-|TRBV10-3
CAISQGATGELFF
TGTGCCATCAGTCAGGGGGCGACCGGGGAGCTGTTTTTT
>17|TRBJ2-6|-|-|TRBV15
CATSREDWGKGANVLTF
TGTGCCACCAGCAGAGAGGATTGGGGGAAAGGGGCCAACGTCCTGACTTTC
>13|TRBJ1-1|-|-|TRBV5-1
CASSGTGSTEAFF
TGCGCCAGCAGCGGAACAGGTAGCACTGAAGCTTTCTTT
>16|TRBJ2-5|TRBD1|-|TRBV10-1
CASSESGGQAEETQYF
TGCGCCAGCAGTGAGTCGGGGGGACAGGCGGAAGAGACCCAGTACTTC
>17|TRBJ1-6|TRBD1|-|TRBV4-2
CASSHPGGGSYNSPLHF
TGTGCCAGCAGCCACCCAGGGGGGGGTTCGTATAATTCACCCCTCCACTTT
>16|TRBJ2-3|TRBD2|-|TRBV19
CASSRVAGGSTDTQYF
TGTGCCAGTAGTCGGGTAGCGGGGGGGAGCACAGATACGCAGTATTTT
>12|TRBJ1-2|-|-|TRBV28
CASNIFPYGYTF
TGTGCCAGCAATATATTTCCCTATGGCTACACCTTC
>12|TRBJ1-5|-|-|TRBV10-3
CAISDSIQPQHF
TGTGCCATCAGTGATAGCATCCAGCCCCAGCATTTT
>16|TRBJ2-3|-|once|TRBV5-4
CASRNRGGPWTDTQYF
TGTGCCAGCAGGAACCGCGGGGGCCCGTGGACAGATACGCAGTATTTT
>15|TRBJ2-1|TRBD1|-|TRBV10-3
CAISERDSSYNEQFF
TGTGCCATCAGTGAAAGGGACAGCTCCTACAATGAGCAGTTCTTC
>10|TRBJ1-5|-|-|TRBV6-5
CASGKGFQHF
TGTGCCAGCGGCAAGGGGTTCCAGCATTTT
>11|TRBJ2-5|-|-|TRBV6-5
CASSIQETQYF
TGTGCCAGCAGCATCCAAGAGACCCAGTACTTC
>11|TRBJ1-1|-|-|TRBV27
CASTSRGEAFF
TGTGCCAGCACCTCCAGAGGGGAAGCTTTCTTT
>16|TRBJ2-3|TRBD1|-|TRBV27
CASTWGLGQGGSTQYF
TGTGCCAGCACCTGGGGGTTGGGACAGGGTGGAAGTACGCAGTATTTT
>16|TRBJ2-3|-|-|TRBV7-2
CASSLGRVGTTDTQYF
TGTGCCAGCAGCTTAGGCCGAGTTGGGACGACAGATACGCAGTATTTT
>15|TRBJ2-7|-|-|TRBV28
CASSGGLGNSYEQYF
TGTGCCAGCAGTGGCGGGCTAGGGAACTCCTACGAGCAGTACTTC
>11|TRBJ1-2|-|-|TRBV4-2
CASSQGRAYTF
TGTGCCAGCAGCCAAGGTAGGGCCTACACCTTC
>13|TRBJ1-1|-|-|TRBV5-4
CASSQGQNTEAFF
TGTGCCAGCAGCCAGGGACAGAACACTGAAGCTTTCTTT
>14|TRBJ2-3|TRBD1|-|TRBV12-5
CASAPTGGRDTQYF
TGTGCTAGTGCCCCGACAGGGGGCAGAGATACGCAGTATTTT
>12|TRBJ2-1|-|-|TRBV11-2
CASSFWENEQFF
TGTGCCAGCAGCTTTTGGGAGAATGAGCAGTTCTTC
>17|TRBJ2-1|-|-|TRBV10-1
CASSRAQTFASVNEQFF
TGCGCCAGCAGCCGCGCCCAAACTTTTGCCAGCGTCAATGAGCAGTTCTTC
>16|TRBJ2-5|TRBD2|-|TRBV6-1
CASSEWRGVGQETQYF
TGTGCCAGCAGTGAGTGGCGGGGGGTCGGCCAAGAGACCCAGTACTTC
>17|TRBJ2-1|-|-|TRBV7-2
CASSLAGRPFSYNEQFF
TGTGCCAGCAGCTTAGCTGGCAGGCCATTCTCCTACAATGAGCAGTTCTTC
>14|TRBJ2-7|TRBD1|-|TRBV12-5
CASGLGTGAYEQYF
TGTGCTAGTGGTTTGGGGACAGGGGCCTACGAGCAGTACTTC
>14|TRBJ1-2|TRBD1|-|TRBV6-6
CGSRDRGLFYGYTF
TGTGGCAGCCGTGACAGGGGGCTGTTCTATGGCTACACCTTC
>12|TRBJ2-7|-|-|TRBV10-3
CAISSNSYEQYF
TGTGCCATCAGCTCCAACAGCTACGAGCAGTACTTC
>11|TRBJ2-1|-|-|TRBV20-1
CSARDGGEQFF
TGCAGTGCTAGAGATGGGGGGGAGCAGTTCTTC
>13|TRBJ2-7|-|-|TRBV12-5
CASGLVSGPEQYF
TGTGCTAGTGGTTTGGTATCGGGGCCCGAGCAGTACTTC
>14|TRBJ1-5|TRBD1|-|TRBV6-5
CASSYAAGGQPQHF
TGTGCCAGCAGTTACGCCGCAGGGGGCCAGCCCCAGCATTTT
>13|TRBJ2-7|-|once|TRBV5-1
CASSQGHLYEQYF
TGCGCCAGCAGCCAGGGACATCTCTACGAGCAGTACTTC
>11|TRBJ1-2|-|-|TRBV2
CASSGVGDYTF
TGTGCCAGCAGTGGGGTCGGCGACTACACCTTC
>15|TRBJ1-4|TRBD1|-|TRBV19
CASSILRTGHEKLFF
TGTGCCAGTAGTATACTCCGGACAGGACATGAAAAACTGTTTTTT
>14|TRBJ1-1|TRBD1|-|TRBV7-9
CASRVGTANTEAFF
TGTGCCAGCAGGGTGGGGACAGCGAACACTGAAGCTTTCTTT
>18|TRBJ1-6|TRBD1|-|TRBV5-4
CASSLKGTGPTGSSPLHF
TGTGCCAGCAGCTTGAAAGGGACAGGCCCAACTGGGAGTTCACCCCTCCACTTT
>15|TRBJ2-1|-|-|TRBV6-5
CASSPQSATYNEQFF
TGTGCCAGCAGCCCGCAATCCGCTACCTACAATGAGCAGTTCTTC
>12|TRBJ1-2|-|-|TRBV5-1
CASSVEDYGYTF
TGCGCCAGCAGCGTAGAGGACTATGGCTACACCTTC
>15|TRBJ2-7|-|-|TRBV5-6
CASSLVGGQFYEQYF
TGTGCCAGCAGCTTGGTTGGCGGACAGTTCTACGAGCAGTACTTC
>13|TRBJ1-2|-|-|TRBV13
CASTNRDLVGYTF
TGTGCCAGCACCAACAGGGATTTAGTCGGCTACACCTTC
>15|TRBJ2-3|TRBD2|once|TRBV4-1
CASSQTGVAGDTQYF
TGCGCCAGCAGCCAAACCGGGGTAGCGGGAGATACGCAGTATTTT
>14|TRBJ2-7|-|-|TRBV10-2
CASSDGRGPYEQYF
TGCGCCAGCAGTGATGGGCGGGGGCCCTACGAGCAGTACTTC
>11|TRBJ1-4|-|-|TRBV5-7
CASGFPGGLFF
TGTGCCAGCGGTTTCCCGGGGGGGCTTTTTTTT
>15|TRBJ1-5|TRBD1|-|TRBV6-5
CASSSGQGSNQPQHF
TGTGCCAGCAGTTCGGGACAGGGGAGCAATCAGCCCCAGCATTTT
>16|TRBJ2-2|-|-|TRBV7-3
CASSTHGAGKFWELFF
TGTGCCAGCAGCACACACGGGGCGGGGAAGTTTTGGGAGCTGTTTTTT
>16|TRBJ1-5|-|-|TRBV27
CASTAVATYSNQPQHF
TGTGCCAGCACCGCGGTAGCCACGTATAGCAATCAGCCCCAGCATTTT
>18|TRBJ2-2|TRBD1|-|TRBV27
CASSLEPPGQGYTGELFF
TGTGCCAGCAGTTTAGAGCCCCCCGGACAGGGTTACACCGGGGAGCTGTTTTTT
>12|TRBJ2-3|-|once|TRBV12-5
CASGLNTDTQYF
TGTGCTAGTGGTTTGAACACAGATACGCAGTATTTT
>16|TRBJ2-1|-|-|TRBV28
CASSSSGARGYNEQFF
TGTGCCAGCAGCTCGTCCGGGGCTAGGGGCTACAATGAGCAGTTCTTC